The present entry profiles one T cell receptor (beta chain) with its context. Antigen unknown. Sequencing used immunoSEQ multiplex PCR; TCRdb keeps in-frame clones, though not all of them. The table records roughly 5,700 clones, 68% of them present only once. These data are taken from a study of intratumoral heterogeneity in liver cancer. General observations from the study: The authors noted under-sampled tumor-infiltrating lymphocyte representation as a limitation.

In germline, CDR1 is SGHVS, CDR2 FQNEAQ. Trimming pared 1 base from V and 11 bases from J, leaving 20 bases between. The length of the CDR3 is 15 residues. All patients had early-stage hepatocellular carcinoma and were untreated before surgical resection. Samples came from areas without visible necrosis or hemorrhage. The chain couples TRBV7-8 to TRBJ1-1; D call uncertain. The sample here was tumor-adjacent normal tissue, taken before any cancer treatment. The sequence derives from a man between 65 and 85 years old with hepatocellular carcinoma. In DNA, the CDR3 is TGTGCCAGCAGCTTAGGTCAGACTATCCCCAAGGAGGCTTTCTTT. Its protein product is CASSLGQTIPKEAFF.